Listed here are 12 T cell receptor beta chains from one sample, sequenced in a study of blood T cell repertoires in COVID-19. Produced via immunoSEQ multiplex PCR; TCRdb's table is partial and in-frame only. The table lists approximately 130,000 clones, roughly four fifths of them singletons. The sequenced material came from peripheral blood. The receptor set was obtained from a human donor in a cohort sampled during active COVID-19.

The chain joins TRBV9 to TRBJ2-5; D uncertain. The CDR3 contains 15 residues. The V and J ends lost 0 bases and 5 bases respectively, with 14 bases between them. Germline V gives CDR1 SGDLS, CDR2 YYNGEE. The CDR3 reads CASSVAAAPPETQYF. CDR3 nucleotide sequence: TGTGCCAGCAGCGTAGCTGCGGCCCCTCCCGAGACCCAGTACTTC. Looking up the rest from reference TRBV9 and TRBJ2-5 gives the full variable domain: DSGVTQTPKHLITATGQRVTLRCSPRSGDLSVYWYQQSLDQGLQFLIQYYNGEERAKGNILERFSAQQFPDLHSELNLSSLELGDSALYFCASSVAAAPPETQYFGPGTRLLVL.

This chain uses TRBV10-1 with TRBJ1-2; weak D call: TRBD1 (6 bases). Trimming removed 11 bases at V and 4 bases at J, with 17 bases between. The length of the CDR3 is 13 residues. CDR1 WNHNN and CDR2 SYGVQD come from the germline V gene (reference sequence). The CDR3 reads CAQHRGGLYGYTF. The DNA for the CDR3 is TGCGCCCAGCATCGGGGGGGCCTCTATGGCTACACCTTC.

This clone was observed a handful of times. This chain links TRBV3-1 (or the pseudogene TRBV3-2) with TRBJ2-1; maybe TRBD1 (5 bases). Germline CDR1 reads LGHDT; CDR2 reads YNNKEL (reference sequence). Trimming removed 1 base at V and 3 bases at J, with 10 bases between. The CDR3 totals 15 residues. The CDR3 nucleotides read TGTGCCAGCAGCCAAGTGTCGGACAACTACAATGAGCAGTTCTTC. Amino acids: CASSQVSDNYNEQFF.

This clone was recorded once. J is TRBJ1-1 and V is TRBV5-1, with 10 bases fitting TRBD1. The CDR3 has 16 residues. Trimming cost V 4 bases and J 4 bases; bases outside gene matches: 10. Germline V gene lookup returns CDR1 SGHRS and CDR2 YFSETQ. This CDR3 reads CASSPGTGAFGTEAFF. CDR3 bases: TGCGCCAGCAGCCCTGGGACAGGGGCCTTCGGCACTGAAGCTTTCTTT.

The chain combines TRBV3-1 (or the pseudogene TRBV3-2) with TRBJ1-3; TRBD1 matches 7 bases. The germline CDR1 and CDR2 sequences are LGHDT and YNNKEL (reference sequence). V dropped 2 bases and J dropped 5; count of bases not matched to a gene: 12. The CDR3 extends over 17 amino acids. In DNA form, the CDR3 reads TGTGCCAGCAGCCAATTTTTTTCCGGACAGGACAGAAACACCATATATTTT. Its translation is CASSQFFSGQDRNTIYF.

J is TRBJ2-7 and V is TRBV28, with 7 nucleotides matching TRBD1. The CDR3 length is 14 residues. Trimming removed 6 bases from V and 3 bases from J; junction bases left unmatched: 8. CDR1 and CDR2 from the germline V gene are MDHEN and SYDVKM. CDR3 DNA sequence: TGTGCCAGCAGCAACCACAGGGGCGGCTACGAGCAGTACTTC. Translated, it gives CASSNHRGGYEQYF.

V and J are TRBV5-5 and TRBJ2-7; 7 bases align to TRBD1. The V and J ends lost 2 bases and 4 bases, in that order; junction bases with no gene match: 6. Germline CDR1 and CDR2: SGHKS and YYEKEE (reference sequence). CDR3 length equals 14 residues. In DNA form, the CDR3 reads TGTGCCAGCAGCTTTTGGGACAGCAGGTACGAGCAGTACTTC. This codes for CASSFWDSRYEQYF.

The genes are TRBV2 and TRBJ2-4, with 7 positions matching TRBD1. The germline gives CDR1 SNHLY, CDR2 FYNNEI. The junction had 10 bases not matched to a gene; V was cut back by 6 bases and J by 8 bases. The CDR3 extends over 14 amino acids. CDR3 residues: CASSEQGSGYIQYF. The CDR3 DNA reads as TGTGCCAGCAGCGAACAGGGGTCTGGTTACATTCAGTACTTC. Supplemented by reference TRBV2 and TRBJ2-4, the full variable domain reads EPEVTQTPSHQVTQMGQEVILRCVPISNHLYFYWYRQILGQKVEFLVSFYNNEISEKSEIFDDQFSVERPDGSNFTLKIRSTKLEDSAMYFCASSEQGSGYIQYFGAGTRLSVL.

DNA for the CDR3: TGTGCCTTTTCCCGACGGGGTAGGTACGAGCAGTACTTC. Translation gives CAFSRRGRYEQYF. This chain links TRBV30 with TRBJ2-7; maybe TRBD2 (5 bases). The CDR3 consists of 13 residues. CDR1 GTSNPN and CDR2 SVGIG come from the germline V gene (reference sequence). Trimming shortened V by 7 bases and J by 4 bases, and 17 bases separated the two germline ends.

The chain has TRBV5-1 and TRBJ2-7; perhaps TRBD1 as D (6 bases). Germline V gene lookup returns CDR1 SGHRS and CDR2 YFSETQ. The CDR3 extends over 15 amino acids. V gave up 0 bases and J gave up 3 bases, with 13 bases separating them. The CDR3 spells CASSLGLGQNYEQYF. CDR3 in DNA: TGCGCCAGCAGCTTGGGGCTAGGACAGAACTACGAGCAGTACTTC.

V is TRBV11-3 and J is TRBJ2-5; D gene uncertain. Germline assignment: CDR1 SGHNT and CDR2 YENEEA. V lost 5 bases and J lost 5, with 18 bases in between. The CDR3 has 15 amino acids. The CDR3, as DNA: TGTGCCAGCAGCCTTAGCCATGAGACTTGGGAGACCCAGTACTTC. Encoded protein: CASSLSHETWETQYF.

This chain joins TRBV7-2 and TRBJ2-7, with TRBD1 identical over 10 bases. Germline CDR1 reads SGHTA; CDR2 reads FQGNSA. This CDR3 contains 15 residues. The ends lost 5 bases at V and 5 bases at J; junction bases unmatched: 9. CDR3 sequence reads: CASSLPTTGGDEQYF. In DNA form, the CDR3 reads TGTGCCAGCAGCCTCCCAACGACAGGGGGCGACGAGCAGTACTTC.